Each of the 13 T cell receptor beta chains below was sequenced from the same sample in a study of blood T cells in healthy people across ages. With a J-beta primer mix and a sample-barcoded 5' primer, a second PCR ran roughly 7 to 11 cycles. Each CDR3 protein is one row after TCRdb ran MiXCR on the 5' RACE reads. The sample has about 830,000 distinct CDR3 sequences, approximately 65% seen once. Specimen: blood. The source is a man aged 25 to 40 in good health.

The chain combines TRBV7-2 with TRBJ2-5; TRBD1 matches at 8 bases. The CDR3 spans 19 residues. Germline V gene lookup returns CDR1 SGHTA and CDR2 FQGNSA. J lost 4 bases, V lost 1 base, and 17 bases had no gene match. CDR3 coding DNA: TGTGCCAGCAGCTTAGAAGGACAGGGTAGTTTTAATGTTTTAGAGACCCAGTACTTC. It yields the protein CASSLEGQGSFNVLETQYF.

The chain uses TRBV20-1 and TRBJ2-3, with 12 bases that match TRBD2. This CDR3 is built from 15 residues. After removal of 3 bases from V and 6 bases from J, the junction contained 7 bases not matched to a gene. Looked up from germline, CDR1 is DFQATT and CDR2 is SNEGSKA (reference sequence). CDR3: CSARSSGGALDTQYF. CDR3 sequence (DNA): TGCAGTGCTAGGTCTAGCGGGGGGGCTTTGGATACGCAGTATTTT.

This clonotype came up a few times. This chain links TRBV7-2 with TRBJ2-5; TRBD2 might be the D (5 bases). The germline V gene encodes CDR1 SGHTA and CDR2 FQGNSA. Trimming shortened V by 4 bases and J by 3 bases, and 18 bases separated the two germline ends. The CDR3 length is 16 residues. The CDR3 DNA reads TGTGCCAGCAGCTCGACCGGGATCCGGGCCAAAGAGACCCAGTACTTC. Protein: CASSSTGIRAKETQYF.

Only a few counts were recorded for this clonotype. The chain couples TRBV7-2 to TRBJ2-7; 15 bases line up with TRBD2. Germline loops: CDR1 SGHTA, CDR2 FQGNSA. V shed 5 bases and J 3 bases; nucleotides not matched to a gene: 8. The CDR3 contains 17 residues. Here the CDR3 reads CASSPGTSGGRYYEQYF. As DNA, the CDR3 is TGTGCCAGCAGCCCTGGGACTAGCGGGGGGCGATACTACGAGCAGTACTTC.

The rearrangement uses TRBV4-3 and TRBJ1-1; 7 nucleotides agree with TRBD1. There are 16 residues in the CDR3. Germline CDR1 LGHNA, CDR2 YSLEER. J lost 9 bases, V lost 2 bases, and 15 bases had no gene match. Written as DNA, the CDR3 is TGCGCCAGCAGCCAACTCCCACCACAGGGGCCGAACCAAGCTTTCTTT. Its translation: CASSQLPPQGPNQAFF.

The J gene is TRBJ2-3, the V gene TRBV5-1; D uncertain. Trimming pared 2 bases from V and 2 bases from J, leaving 12 bases between. The CDR3 has 15 residues. Germline lookup yields CDR1 SGHRS and CDR2 YFSETQ. In DNA, the CDR3 is TGCGCCAGCAGCTTTTCGGGCTCTGTCACAGATACGCAGTATTTT. Protein: CASSFSGSVTDTQYF.

This chain connects TRBV5-1 to TRBJ2-1, with a tentative D call TRBD1 (6 bases). The DNA end lines up better with TRBJ2-7; the J call may be wrong. Germline-derived CDR1 and CDR2 are SGHRS and YFSETQ. The CDR3 loop spans 16 amino acids. In nucleotides, the CDR3 is TGCGCCAGCAGCTTAAGGGGGACCACCGATTACAATGAGCAGTACTTC. As protein: CASSLRGTTDYNEQYF.

This rearrangement joins TRBV6-2 or TRBV6-3 to TRBJ2-3, with 15 bases that match TRBD2. V shed 6 bases and J 10 bases; nucleotides not matched to a gene: 5. Germline assignment: CDR1 MNHEY and CDR2 SVGEGT. The length of the CDR3 is 14 residues. CDR3 amino acids: CASRKGLAGGAQYF. As DNA, the CDR3 is TGTGCCAGCAGGAAAGGACTAGCGGGGGGGGCGCAGTATTTT.

This clonotype was seen once. The chain combines TRBV6-1 with TRBJ2-3; the D gene is possibly TRBD2 (6 bases). V was clipped by 8 bases and J by 6 bases, with 27 bases between them. Germline values: CDR1 MNHNS, CDR2 SASEGT. CDR3 length equals 17 residues. The DNA of the CDR3 is TGTGCCAGCTGCGAGTTCGCGGGACGGATCTCTTCGGATACGCAGTATTTT. It yields the protein CASCEFAGRISSDTQYF.

V gene TRBV20-1 combines with J gene TRBJ2-4, with D possibly matching TRBD2 (5 bases). The J call is in doubt because the DNA end fits TRBJ2-7 better. Germline assignment: CDR1 DFQATT and CDR2 SNEGSKA (reference sequence). CDR3 size: 14 residues. CDR3 loop: CSARGDPSSYEQYF. CDR3 sequence (DNA): TGCAGTGCTAGGGGAGACCCAAGCTCCTACGAGCAGTACTTC.

The chain combines TRBV19 with TRBJ1-5; D gene uncertain. Germline CDR1 LNHDA, CDR2 SQIVND (reference sequence). The V end was cut by 6 bases, the J end by 6 bases, with 9 bases between. This CDR3 is built from 12 residues. The CDR3 nucleotides are TGTGCCAGTAGAAAACAAAGTCAGCCCCAGCATTTT. This gives the protein CASRKQSQPQHF. Drawing the rest from reference TRBV19 and TRBJ1-5, the complete variable domain is DGGITQSPKYLFRKEGQNVTLSCEQNLNHDAMYWYRQDPGQGLRLIYYSQIVNDFQKGDIAEGYSVSREKKESFPLTVTSAQKNPTAFYLCASRKQSQPQHFGDGTRLSIL.

This chain connects TRBV4-3 to TRBJ1-2, with 9 bases identical to TRBD1. V lost 0 bases and J lost 7; bases outside the gene matches: 9. The CDR3 has 16 amino acids. Germline CDR1 is LGHNA and CDR2 is YSLEER. The CDR3 region has the DNA TGCGCCAGCAGCCAAGATAGATACGGGACAGGGAGTGGCTACACCTTC. Translating it yields CASSQDRYGTGSGYTF.

Regarding this clonotype: At one end, the junction sequence differs from germline, possibly due to a read error. The chain employs TRBV3-1 and TRBJ2-5; maybe TRBD2 (6 bases). The closer fit of TRBJ2-7 to the DNA end suggests the J call may be wrong. The CDR3 contains 19 residues. Germline V gives CDR1 LGHDT, CDR2 YNNKEL (reference sequence). For the CDR3, the DNA is TGTACCAGCAGCCAAATGGGGGGAGCGGGCTCCGAACCACCCTACGAGCAGTACTTC. Encoded protein: CTSSQMGGAGSEPPYEQYF.